The 5 T cell receptor beta chains below were found in one sample sequenced in a study of early T cells in non-severe SARS-CoV-2 infection. One entry per CDR3 protein results from TCRdb running MiXCR on the 5' RACE reads. The repertoire includes fewer than 25,000 distinct CDR3 sequences, 4.2% of them detected once, and under 8.5% sits in the top ten. The sequencing input was whole blood. The receptors come from an adult who was a healthcare worker with PCR-confirmed SARS-CoV-2 infection or an uninfected control (not recorded which).

This clonotype has a count of ten or more. This rearrangement joins TRBV11-2 to TRBJ1-2, with D perhaps matching TRBD1 (5 bases). The V and J ends lost 4 bases and 2 bases respectively, with 17 bases between them. The germline V gene encodes CDR1 SGHAT and CDR2 FQNNGV. There are 16 residues in the CDR3. CDR3 sequence: CASSSQVGRDNYGYTF. The CDR3 DNA reads as TGTGCCAGCAGCTCACAGGTGGGCAGAGACAACTATGGCTACACCTTC.

This clonotype was recorded at least ten times. The J gene is TRBJ1-2, the V gene TRBV6-1, with 8 bases identical to TRBD1. Germline V lookup: CDR1 MNHNS, CDR2 SASEGT. V was clipped by 6 bases and J by 4 bases; unmatched bases: 4. CDR3 size: 13 residues. CDR3 residues: CASSSGGGYGYTF. DNA of the CDR3: TGTGCCAGCAGCTCAGGGGGCGGCTATGGCTACACCTTC.

This clonotype was picked up many times. This chain uses TRBV9 with TRBJ2-7; TRBD1 might be the D (6 bases). The CDR3 loop spans 14 amino acids. The V end lost 3 bases, the J end lost 2 bases, and 12 bases lay between the germline ends. The germline V gene encodes CDR1 SGDLS and CDR2 YYNGEE. The DNA of the CDR3 is TGTGCCAGCAGCGAGAGGGGGACACCCTACGAGCAGTACTTC. Its translation is CASSERGTPYEQYF.

This clonotype came up many times. The V gene is TRBV5-1, the J gene TRBJ2-7; D possibly corresponds to TRBD1 (6 bases). CDR1 is SGHRS and CDR2 is YFSETQ in the germline V gene. The CDR3 extends over 16 amino acids. V shed 4 bases and J shed 5 bases, with 22 bases lying between them. The CDR3 nucleotides are TGCGCCAGCAGCGTGGGCTCGGGGCAGGGGATCCACGAGCAGTACTTC. Translated: CASSVGSGQGIHEQYF.

In this sample, this clonotype turned up many times. The chain recombines TRBV5-1 with TRBJ2-7; D call uncertain. Trimming took 4 bases from V and 1 from J, leaving 15 bases between them. The CDR3 is 15 residues long. Germline values: CDR1 SGHRS, CDR2 YFSETQ. CDR3 DNA: TGCGCCAGCAGCGGCGGTTGGCCCAATTCCTACGAGCAGTACTTC. The encoded protein is CASSGGWPNSYEQYF.